The 27 T cell receptor beta chains below were found in one sample sequenced in a study of T cell repertoires in cytomegalovirus infection. Their antigen targets remain unknown. A single record per CDR3 protein comes from TCRdb applying MiXCR to the reads. The table lists approximately 990,000 distinct CDR3 sequences, less than 40% of them singletons. The sequencing here drew on cultured CD8+ T cells from PBMCs, taken from culture after CMV antigen stimulation. These receptor sequences come from a human donor in good health (CMV status not recorded). Some clones in this sample may be carry-over from other donors' samples.

The chain is built from TRBV19 and TRBJ1-1; the match to TRBD1 covers 7 bases. V lost 3 bases and J lost 4; bases outside the gene matches: 5. This CDR3 contains 14 residues. Looked up from germline, CDR1 is LNHDA and CDR2 is SQIVND (reference sequence). The DNA of the CDR3 is TGTGCCAGTAGTATCTCAGGGGGGCTCACTGAAGCTTTCTTT. It specifies CASSISGGLTEAFF.

This clonotype appeared a few times. The chain has TRBV19 and TRBJ2-6, with 7 bases identical to TRBD1. Germline trimming cut 5 bases from V and 0 bases from J; bases unmatched to any gene: 4. This CDR3 region has 16 residues. Germline lookup yields CDR1 LNHDA and CDR2 SQIVND (reference sequence). The CDR3 nucleotides read TGTGCCAGTAGTCTCGACAGGGTCTCTGGGGCCAACGTCCTGACTTTC. This gives the protein CASSLDRVSGANVLTF.

In the case of this clonotype: This may be a read error: a much more frequent sequence differs by one nucleotide. V and J are TRBV7-9 and TRBJ2-4, with D uncertain. Germline loops: CDR1 SEHNR, CDR2 FQNEAQ (reference sequence). V gave up 5 bases and J gave up 2 bases, with 10 bases separating them. This CDR3 region has 14 residues. This CDR3 is CASSPDLTKNIQYF. CDR3 coding DNA: TGTGCCAGCAGCCCGGACCTAACCAAAAACATTCAGTACTTC.

The table lists this clonotype with a few counts. The gene calls are TRBV2 and TRBJ1-1; D gene ambiguous. The V end lost 3 bases, the J end lost 1 base, and 18 bases lay between the germline ends. The CDR3 is 17 amino acids. Germline V lookup: CDR1 SNHLY, CDR2 FYNNEI. The DNA of the CDR3 is TGTGCCAGCAGTGATGGCAGAGTTTCGGGGTCGAACACTGAAGCTTTCTTT. Protein: CASSDGRVSGSNTEAFF.

This clonotype was found many times. The chain is built from TRBV6-5 and TRBJ1-1; D call uncertain. The V end was cut by 2 bases, the J end by 1 base, with 5 bases between. Germline V gene data show CDR1 as MNHEY and CDR2 as SVGAGI. This CDR3 comprises 13 residues. CDR3 DNA: TGTGCCAGCAGTTACGGCCCGAACACTGAAGCTTTCTTT. It specifies CASSYGPNTEAFF.

The chain recombines TRBV12-3 or TRBV12-4 with TRBJ2-1; 9 bases are shared with TRBD2. The V and J ends lost 4 bases and 3 bases, in that order; junction bases with no gene match: 7. The CDR3 contains 16 residues. The CDR3 spells CASSWSSGGLYNEQFF. DNA for the CDR3: TGTGCCAGCAGTTGGAGTAGCGGGGGACTCTACAATGAGCAGTTCTTC.

Details on this clonotype: At one boundary the junction diverges from the germline segment, which might be a read error. The V and J genes are TRBV6-2 or TRBV6-3 and TRBJ1-2; 7 bases fit TRBD1. The CDR3 is 15 amino acids. Germline values: CDR1 MNHEY, CDR2 SVGEGT. The CDR3 spells CVSRKQQGPNYGYTF. The CDR3 coding sequence is TGTGTCAGCAGGAAGCAACAGGGGCCGAACTATGGCTACACCTTC.

This clonotype was detected a few times. The CDR3 sequence: CASSLERTGQETQYF. The DNA for the CDR3 is TGTGCCAGCAGCTTAGAGCGGACAGGCCAAGAGACCCAGTACTTC. The gene calls are TRBV7-6 and TRBJ2-5; TRBD1 agrees at 7 bases. The trim removed 1 base at V and 1 base at J, leaving 3 bases unmatched. The germline V gene has CDR1 SGHVS and CDR2 FNYEAQ. This CDR3 is 15 amino acids long.

This clonotype appeared many times. V gene TRBV27 combines with J gene TRBJ2-3; D is possibly TRBD1 or TRBD2 (5 bases each). With 1 base removed from V and 2 bases from J, the gap between germline ends came to 10 bases. Germline CDR1 reads MNHEY; CDR2 reads SMNVEV (reference sequence). The CDR3 loop spans 15 amino acids. Here the CDR3 reads CASSLWGSITDTQYF. For the CDR3, the DNA is TGTGCCAGCAGTTTATGGGGGTCTATCACAGATACGCAGTATTTT.

This clonotype was recorded a few times. CDR3 DNA sequence: TGCGCCAGCAGCCAAGAACAGGCCTACAATGAGCAGTTCTTC. It codes for CASSQEQAYNEQFF. The V call is TRBV4-1, the J call TRBJ2-1; a weak D match, TRBD1 (5 bases). Germline CDR1 MGHRA, CDR2 YSYEKL. The V and J ends lost 0 bases and 2 bases respectively, with 5 bases between them. The CDR3 length is 14 residues.

For the CDR3, the DNA is TGTGCCAGCAGTTTCCCACAGGGTGGGAATGAAAAACTGTTTTTT. This translates into CASSFPQGGNEKLFF. This chain connects TRBV28 to TRBJ1-4; D perhaps matches TRBD1 (6 bases). Germline CDR1 and CDR2: MDHEN and SYDVKM. V was trimmed by 3 bases and J by 5 bases, leaving 13 bases between them. The CDR3 covers 15 residues. Filled out from reference TRBV28 and TRBJ1-4, the complete variable domain reads DVKVTQSSRYLVKRTGEKVFLECVQDMDHENMFWYRQDPGLGLRLIYFSYDVKMKEKGDIPEGYSVSREKKERFSLILESASTNQTSMYLCASSFPQGGNEKLFFGSGTQLSVL.

This clonotype was seen a handful of times. The chain links TRBV4-2 to TRBJ1-6; possibly TRBD1 for D (6 bases). Germline CDR1 and CDR2: LGHNA and YNFKEQ. Trimming removed 5 bases at V and 9 bases at J, with 14 bases between. This CDR3 region has 14 residues. CDR3 sequence: CASSIPGGASPLHF. CDR3 bases: TGTGCCAGCAGCATCCCGGGGGGCGCTTCACCCCTCCACTTT.

This chain joins TRBV7-8 and TRBJ2-1, with D possibly matching TRBD2 (7 bases). Trimming cost V 8 bases and J 7 bases, with 21 bases left between them. The CDR3 loop spans 15 amino acids. In germline, CDR1 is SGHVS, CDR2 FQNEAQ. CDR3 in amino acids: CASAKGGKGGNEQFF. For the CDR3, the DNA is TGTGCCAGCGCCAAAGGGGGTAAGGGGGGGAATGAGCAGTTCTTC.

The chain uses TRBV7-9 and TRBJ2-1, with TRBD2 matching 12 bases. Germline V gene sequence: CDR1 SEHNR, CDR2 FQNEAQ (reference sequence). The CDR3 has 19 amino acids. Trimming at V came to 5 bases and at J to 4 bases, leaving 15 bases not matched to a gene. DNA of the CDR3: TGTGCCAGCAGCCGTCTACTAGCGGGGGGTGTCGGTCGTTACAATGAGCAGTTCTTC. Translating gives CASSRLLAGGVGRYNEQFF.

The chain links TRBV14 to TRBJ1-1; D is unresolved. This CDR3 spans 14 amino acids. Germline V gives CDR1 SGHDN, CDR2 FVKESK. Trimming stripped 2 bases from V and 5 bases from J, with 12 bases between. CDR3 sequence: CASSQSMRGTEAFF. The CDR3 coding sequence is TGTGCCAGCAGCCAAAGTATGAGAGGGACTGAAGCTTTCTTT.

The V gene is TRBV20-1, the J gene TRBJ1-2, with 8 positions matching TRBD1. The CDR3 contains 14 residues. V was clipped by 2 bases and J by 2 bases; unmatched bases: 4. CDR1 is DFQATT, CDR2 SNEGSKA, per germline (reference sequence). The CDR3 DNA follows: TGCAGTGCTAGATTAGGACAGGGAAACTATGGCTACACCTTC. Its translation is CSARLGQGNYGYTF.

Details on this clonotype: The junction shows a germline mismatch at one end, possibly a read error. The chain uses TRBV27 and TRBJ1-2; no firm D call. The CDR3 is made up of 13 amino acids. Germline values: CDR1 MNHEY, CDR2 SMNVEV (reference sequence). The CDR3 protein is CASGPQIYYGYAF. The CDR3 nucleotides read TGTGCCAGCGGCCCACAGATTTACTATGGCTACGCCTTC.

This clonotype was counted between two and nine times. This sequence joins TRBV13 and TRBJ2-3; 7 bases agree with TRBD1. With V trimmed by 5 bases and J by 7 bases, 9 bases remained unmatched. Germline V gene data show CDR1 as PRHDT and CDR2 as FYEKMQ (reference sequence). The CDR3 spans 14 residues. CDR3 loop: CASSEVRGWNTQYF. In nucleotides, the CDR3 is TGTGCCAGCAGCGAAGTCAGGGGGTGGAATACGCAGTATTTT.

This chain joins TRBV27 and TRBJ2-1; 8 nucleotides agree with TRBD1. The germline V gene has CDR1 MNHEY and CDR2 SMNVEV (reference sequence). The CDR3 is 16 residues long. The J segment lost 1 base and the V segment lost 6 bases, leaving 8 bases of the junction unmatched. The CDR3 DNA reads TGTGCCAGCAGACCCGGACAGGGTAGGTCCTACAATGAGCAGTTCTTC. Its translation is CASRPGQGRSYNEQFF.

The chain recombines TRBV7-9 with TRBJ2-1; possibly TRBD1 or TRBD2 for D (6 bases each). The CDR3 runs to 15 residues. V dropped 5 bases and J dropped 7 bases, with 18 bases sitting between them. Germline-derived CDR1 and CDR2 are SEHNR and FQNEAQ (reference sequence). The CDR3 sequence: CASSPAGGGVNEQFF. The CDR3 bases are TGTGCCAGCAGCCCCGCCGGGGGCGGGGTAAATGAGCAGTTCTTC.

The rearrangement links TRBV28 to TRBJ2-7; 7 bases match TRBD2. V lost 3 bases to trimming and J lost 4 bases; unmatched junction nucleotides: 6. Germline V gene lookup returns CDR1 MDHEN and CDR2 SYDVKM. The CDR3 has 14 residues. CDR3 sequence: CASSLGGGDYEQYV. The CDR3 DNA reads TGTGCCAGCAGTTTGGGGGGGGGGGATTACGAGCAGTACGTC.

The chain couples TRBV20-1 to TRBJ2-7; TRBD2 agrees at 8 bases. The CDR3 is made up of 14 amino acids. Germline lookup yields CDR1 DFQATT and CDR2 SNEGSKA (reference sequence). V shed 5 bases and J 3 bases; nucleotides not matched to a gene: 9. The CDR3 region is CSAFSPGLDYEQYV. The CDR3 DNA reads as TGCAGTGCTTTCTCCCCGGGACTAGACTACGAGCAGTACGTC.

The genes are TRBV20-1 and TRBJ2-3; 7 nucleotides agree with TRBD2. The J segment lost 2 bases and the V segment lost 0 bases, leaving 8 bases of the junction unmatched. CDR1 is DFQATT, CDR2 SNEGSKA, per germline (reference sequence). The CDR3 is 16 amino acids. For the CDR3, the DNA is TGCAGTGCTAGAGATCACGAGCGGGGTCTCACAGATACGCAGTATTTT. Its translation: CSARDHERGLTDTQYF.

This sequence joins TRBV20-1 and TRBJ2-3; 9 nucleotides match TRBD1. Unmatched junction bases numbered 10, after V lost 5 bases and J lost 4 bases. Germline CDR1 DFQATT, CDR2 SNEGSKA (reference sequence). There are 15 residues in the CDR3. CDR3 sequence (DNA): TGCAGTGCTCCCCCGGGACAGGGAAGTTCAGATACGCAGTATTTT. It is translated as CSAPPGQGSSDTQYF.

Only a few counts were recorded for this clonotype. The J gene is TRBJ1-3, the V gene TRBV7-9; D perhaps matches TRBD1 (5 bases). The germline CDR1 and CDR2 sequences are SEHNR and FQNEAQ (reference sequence). With 3 bases removed from V and 0 bases from J, the gap between germline ends came to 21 bases. CDR3 length equals 19 residues. Here the CDR3 reads CASSFFLYPGHNSGNTIYF. The CDR3 DNA reads TGTGCCAGCAGCTTTTTTCTCTATCCCGGACACAACTCTGGAAACACCATATATTTT.

This clonotype appeared a few times. The chain couples TRBV7-9 to TRBJ2-2, with D maybe TRBD2 (5 bases). Germline values: CDR1 SEHNR, CDR2 FQNEAQ (reference sequence). The CDR3 consists of 17 residues. The V end was cut by 3 bases, the J end by 2 bases, with 16 bases between. CDR3 protein: CASSFPIASRNTGELFF. CDR3 bases: TGTGCCAGCAGCTTCCCTATAGCGAGCCGCAACACCGGGGAGCTGTTTTTT.

The rearrangement links TRBV6-2 or TRBV6-3 to TRBJ2-4; possible D gene TRBD1, 5 bases. V was cut by 5 bases and J by 0 bases, with 11 bases left in between. Germline V gene data show CDR1 as MNHEY and CDR2 as SVGEGT. The CDR3 contains 15 residues. Here the CDR3 DNA reads TGTGCCAGCAGTCCAGGGATTTTAGCCAAAAACATTCAGTACTTC. It yields the protein CASSPGILAKNIQYF.